Listed below are T cell receptor beta chains from one sample, sequenced in a study of blood T cell repertoires in COVID-19. Data came from immunoSEQ multiplex PCR; TCRdb stores just in-frame clones and leaves some out. The sample lists about 80,000 clones; roughly four fifths were seen once. Sequencing used peripheral blood. These receptors originate from a human donor in a cohort sampled during active COVID-19. The CDR3 runs from the conserved cysteine through the conserved F or W. The D gene is left open where the match is weak. Expanded clones are given a class, and other clones once, few, many or no size at all.

d_call	clone_size	v_call	j_call	cdr3_nt	cdr3_aa
TRBD2	.	TRBV5-1	TRBJ2-3	TGCGCCAGCAGCCCATCTAGCGGGGGGGGCACAGATACGCAGTATTTT	CASSPSSGGGTDTQYF
.	.	TRBV7-8	TRBJ1-6	TGTGCCAGCAGCTTAGCGGCTAGCCAAAATTCACCCCTCCACTTT	CASSLAASQNSPLHF
TRBD2	.	TRBV6-2/TRBV6-3	TRBJ2-1	TGTGCCAGCAGTTACGATGGGACTAGCGGTTTATACAATGAGCAGTTCTTC	CASSYDGTSGLYNEQFF
.	.	TRBV12-3/TRBV12-4	TRBJ2-5	TGTGCCAGCAGCCTAACGGACTACGAGACCCAGTACTTC	CASSLTDYETQYF
.	.	TRBV28	TRBJ2-7	TGTGCCAGCACCGAACGCGGCCGAGACAGAGCCTACGAGCAGTACTTC	CASTERGRDRAYEQYF
.	.	TRBV5-6	TRBJ1-1	TGTGCCAGCAGCTTGGGGCTGGGGTCAGGGACTGAAGCTTTCTTT	CASSLGLGSGTEAFF
.	few	TRBV5-1	TRBJ2-5	TGCGCCAGCAGCTTGAGTAGCAGACAAGAGACCCAGTACTTC	CASSLSSRQETQYF
.	.	TRBV30	TRBJ2-1	TGTGCCTGGAGTCTAGCCCTGCCTGAGCAGTTCTTC	CAWSLALPEQFF
TRBD1	.	TRBV28	TRBJ2-7	TGTGCCAGCAGGACCCCCGGGACAGGAAGATACGAGCAGTACTTC	CASRTPGTGRYEQYF
.	.	TRBV27	TRBJ1-1	TGTGCCAGCATCCAACTCCAGGGCCCCACTGAAGCTTTCTTT	CASIQLQGPTEAFF